This is a list of T cell receptor beta chains from one sample in a study of identical twins. TCRdb reprocessed the 5' RACE reads with MiXCR, giving one entry per CDR3 protein. The sample lists around 960,000 distinct CDR3 sequences; over 9% were seen once. This sample also belongs to another study, concerning yellow fever vaccine responses in identical twins.

The sequencing sample was made of PBMCs. Every receptor here comes from a woman younger than 35 in good health. CDR3s include the opening cysteine and the closing phenylalanine or tryptophan. The order of the fields is clone size, V gene, J gene, D gene, CDR3 DNA, CDR3 protein. A D gene is named only where the DNA matches it firmly. Clone sizes are given selectively: once, few, many, or a class where the clone is expanded.

abundance: many
v_gene: TRBV5-1
j_gene: TRBJ2-2
d_gene: NA
CDR3nt: TGCGCCAGCAGCTTGGATCAGACCAGAACCGGGGAGCTGTTTTTT
CDR3aa: CASSLDQTRTGELFF

abundance: few
v_gene: TRBV6-1
j_gene: TRBJ2-7
d_gene: NA
CDR3nt: TGTGCCAGCAACTCAGGACAGAGTAACTACGAGCAGTACTTC
CDR3aa: CASNSGQSNYEQYF

abundance: NA
v_gene: TRBV5-1
j_gene: TRBJ1-1
d_gene: TRBD1
CDR3nt: TGCGCCAGCAGCCGGAAAGACAGGGGGAATGAAGCTTTCTTT
CDR3aa: CASSRKDRGNEAFF

abundance: few
v_gene: TRBV10-3
j_gene: TRBJ1-3
d_gene: NA
CDR3nt: TGTGCCATCAGTGAGTCGCCGGGGTCTGGAAACACCATATATTTT
CDR3aa: CAISESPGSGNTIYF

abundance: few
v_gene: TRBV7-8
j_gene: TRBJ2-3
d_gene: TRBD2
CDR3nt: TGTGCCAGCAGTCAAATAGGACTAGCGGGAGTGGTTGGGCTAGCAGATACGCAGTATTTT
CDR3aa: CASSQIGLAGVVGLADTQYF

abundance: few
v_gene: TRBV20-1
j_gene: TRBJ2-4
d_gene: NA
CDR3nt: TGCAGTGCAACCCTAAGGGGAGTCATTCAGTACTTC
CDR3aa: CSATLRGVIQYF

abundance: few
v_gene: TRBV12-3/TRBV12-4
j_gene: TRBJ1-2
d_gene: NA
CDR3nt: TGTGCCAGCAGTTACCACAGCTATGGCTACACCTTC
CDR3aa: CASSYHSYGYTF

abundance: NA
v_gene: TRBV11-1
j_gene: TRBJ2-1
d_gene: TRBD2
CDR3nt: TGTGCCAGCTATCCGGGACTAGCGGGACCTACAGAGCAGTTCTTC
CDR3aa: CASYPGLAGPTEQFF

abundance: few
v_gene: TRBV24-1
j_gene: TRBJ1-2
d_gene: NA
CDR3nt: TGTGCCACCAGTGATTTTTCACAGAACTATGGCTACACCTTC
CDR3aa: CATSDFSQNYGYTF

abundance: few
v_gene: TRBV28
j_gene: TRBJ1-6
d_gene: NA
CDR3nt: TGTGCCAGCAGTTTAAAGGTCCCCTATAATTCACCCCTCCACTTT
CDR3aa: CASSLKVPYNSPLHF

abundance: NA
v_gene: TRBV14
j_gene: TRBJ2-5
d_gene: NA
CDR3nt: TGTGCCAGCAGCCAGGGTTCCCGCCCCGACGCCGAGACCCAGTACTTC
CDR3aa: CASSQGSRPDAETQYF

abundance: few
v_gene: TRBV7-8
j_gene: TRBJ2-2
d_gene: NA
CDR3nt: TGTGCCAGCAGCCTCCCCGGGGTTAACACCGGGGAGCTGTTTTTT
CDR3aa: CASSLPGVNTGELFF

abundance: few
v_gene: TRBV12-3/TRBV12-4
j_gene: TRBJ1-6
d_gene: TRBD1
CDR3nt: TGTGCCAGCAAAAACCGGGACAGTGGTGTGAATTCACCCCTCCACTTT
CDR3aa: CASKNRDSGVNSPLHF

abundance: NA
v_gene: TRBV20-1
j_gene: TRBJ2-3
d_gene: TRBD2
CDR3nt: TGCAGTGCTAGCCCATACGGACTAGCGGGGGGGCCGAGTAGCACAGATACGCAGTATTTT
CDR3aa: CSASPYGLAGGPSSTDTQYF

abundance: NA
v_gene: TRBV7-9
j_gene: TRBJ2-7
d_gene: NA
CDR3nt: TGTGCCAGCAGCTTAGCGGCCGGGACACCCCTGAGCTACGAGCAGTACTTC
CDR3aa: CASSLAAGTPLSYEQYF

abundance: NA
v_gene: TRBV3-1
j_gene: TRBJ2-7
d_gene: TRBD1
CDR3nt: TGTGCCAGCAGCCAAGAAGTAATCAGGGGGAAGTCCTACGAGCAGTACTTC
CDR3aa: CASSQEVIRGKSYEQYF

abundance: NA
v_gene: TRBV9
j_gene: TRBJ2-5
d_gene: NA
CDR3nt: TGTGCCAGCAACCCCGGGGGGCGCGAGACCCAGTACTTC
CDR3aa: CASNPGGRETQYF

abundance: NA
v_gene: TRBV15
j_gene: TRBJ2-1
d_gene: TRBD1
CDR3nt: TGTACCACCAGCGGAAGGACAGGATACAATGAGCAGTTCTTC
CDR3aa: CTTSGRTGYNEQFF

abundance: few
v_gene: TRBV5-5
j_gene: TRBJ2-1
d_gene: NA
CDR3nt: TGTGCCAGCAGCCTGGGACGGAGCAACCAATACAATGAGCAGTTCTTC
CDR3aa: CASSLGRSNQYNEQFF

abundance: many
v_gene: TRBV20-1
j_gene: TRBJ2-7
d_gene: NA
CDR3nt: TGCAGTGCTACGGACGGCTCCTACGAGCAGTACTTC
CDR3aa: CSATDGSYEQYF

abundance: few
v_gene: TRBV7-2
j_gene: TRBJ2-3
d_gene: NA
CDR3nt: TGTGCCAGCAGCCCCAGTGGGGCCCGCACAGATACGCAGTATTTT
CDR3aa: CASSPSGARTDTQYF

abundance: many
v_gene: TRBV20-1
j_gene: TRBJ2-1
d_gene: TRBD2
CDR3nt: TGCAGTGCTAGAGTTTTCACTAGCGGGAGCAGTAGTGAGCAGTTCTTC
CDR3aa: CSARVFTSGSSSEQFF

abundance: many
v_gene: TRBV5-1
j_gene: TRBJ1-5
d_gene: NA
CDR3nt: TGCGCCAGCAGCCAGTGGACAGTAAGAATACATCAGCCCCAGCATTTT
CDR3aa: CASSQWTVRIHQPQHF

abundance: few
v_gene: TRBV28
j_gene: TRBJ2-7
d_gene: NA
CDR3nt: TGTGCCAGCAGTTTAAGGCAACACTCCTACGAGCAGTACTTC
CDR3aa: CASSLRQHSYEQYF

abundance: NA
v_gene: TRBV29-1
j_gene: TRBJ2-5
d_gene: NA
CDR3nt: TGCAGCGTTCGGGCGGGGATTGAGACCCAGTACTTC
CDR3aa: CSVRAGIETQYF

abundance: many
v_gene: TRBV5-1
j_gene: TRBJ1-2
d_gene: TRBD1
CDR3nt: TGCGCCAGCAGTCAGACAGGGCCCTATGGCTACACCTTC
CDR3aa: CASSQTGPYGYTF

abundance: few
v_gene: TRBV20-1
j_gene: TRBJ2-5
d_gene: TRBD2
CDR3nt: TGCAGTGCTAGGCTAGCGGGGGGTGTTGACGCTCAAGAGACCCAGTACTTC
CDR3aa: CSARLAGGVDAQETQYF

abundance: few
v_gene: TRBV7-9
j_gene: TRBJ2-1
d_gene: TRBD1
CDR3nt: TGTGCCAGCAGCTTAGGGACAGGGGGCTTGGGGCAGTTCTTC
CDR3aa: CASSLGTGGLGQFF

abundance: few
v_gene: TRBV6-1
j_gene: TRBJ2-5
d_gene: TRBD1
CDR3nt: TGTGCCAGCAGACCTACCGGGACAGAGGGAGAGACCCAGTACTTC
CDR3aa: CASRPTGTEGETQYF

abundance: NA
v_gene: TRBV7-2
j_gene: TRBJ2-5
d_gene: NA
CDR3nt: TGTGCCAGCAGCTTAACCCCAGGGGCGGAAGAGACCCAGTACTTC
CDR3aa: CASSLTPGAEETQYF

abundance: NA
v_gene: TRBV27
j_gene: TRBJ2-2
d_gene: NA
CDR3nt: TGTGCCAGCAGTCTCGGCCCCGGGACGGAGAACACCGGGGAGCTGTTTTTT
CDR3aa: CASSLGPGTENTGELFF

abundance: NA
v_gene: TRBV10-3
j_gene: TRBJ2-7
d_gene: TRBD2
CDR3nt: TGTGCCACCACCAGCCCAAGCGGGAGTCACTCCCGCTACGAGCAGTACTTC
CDR3aa: CATTSPSGSHSRYEQYF

abundance: NA
v_gene: TRBV29-1
j_gene: TRBJ1-2
d_gene: TRBD1
CDR3nt: TGCAGCGTTCACGACAGGGGAGGAACTAACTATGGCTACACCTTC
CDR3aa: CSVHDRGGTNYGYTF

abundance: NA
v_gene: TRBV12-3/TRBV12-4
j_gene: TRBJ1-2
d_gene: NA
CDR3nt: TGTGCCAGCAGTACTAGTCCTAACTATGGCTACACCTTC
CDR3aa: CASSTSPNYGYTF

abundance: few
v_gene: TRBV11-2
j_gene: TRBJ2-3
d_gene: NA
CDR3nt: TGTGCCAGCAGCTTAAGTATAGGGCCTAGCACAGATACGCAGTATTTT
CDR3aa: CASSLSIGPSTDTQYF

abundance: NA
v_gene: TRBV20-1
j_gene: TRBJ2-2
d_gene: TRBD2
CDR3nt: TGCGGAGGGACTAGCGGGAACCGGGTCGAAGGGGAGCTGTTTTTT
CDR3aa: CGGTSGNRVEGELFF